This TCR beta chain is from a study of blood T cells in healthy people across ages (dated by TCRdb to between 2015 and 2016). Background on the whole study: In model experiments, roughly one uniquely barcoded TCR beta cDNA molecule per two T cells was captured by template switching. To avoid experimental bias, donors of different ages were spread randomly across the sequencing lanes. The study measured age-related changes in TCR beta repertoire diversity using deep sequencing normalized with unique cDNA molecular identifiers. Four age groups were formed from the donors: young (average about 16 years), middle-aged (approximately 40), aged (62) and long-lived (around 82). Using the same blood draw, the study looked at two additional independent replicas of 1 million unique cDNA reads for two donors, one aged 18 to 30 and the other aged 80 or older. On the study overall, not on this receptor specifically: Compared with the aged group, the long-lived group had more naive CD4+ T cells, fewer expanded clones and increased TCR diversity, a pattern suggesting age selection. Since profiling was done on bulk unsorted PBMCs, naive and antigen-experienced compartments could not be conclusively compared. Observed TCR beta diversity per million T cells fell roughly linearly with age, and a significant reduction was already apparent by age roughly 40. Because the CMV infection status of the donors was unknown, age-related changes in expanded clonotypes may potentially have been confounded. The percentage of naive T cells measured by flow cytometry correlated strongly with observed TCR beta diversity. Estimates of total diversity based on one million sequenced T cells were considered lower bounds and underestimates.

About this clonotype itself: Its antigen remains unidentified. A read error may produce the germline difference seen at one junction end.

Library preparation used 5' RACE. The sequencer was an Illumina HiSeq 2500. A second PCR of 7 to 11 cycles was performed with a sample-barcoded 5' primer and a J-beta primer mix. Each TCR beta cDNA molecule received a unique molecular identifier from a template-switch 5' adaptor carrying 12 random nucleotides. At least 2.5 million CDR3-containing paired-end reads were obtained from each sample. The Mint cDNA synthesis kit, primed by a TRBC-specific oligonucleotide, was used to synthesize first-strand cDNA from all RNA. After uracil-DNA glycosylase treatment, a first 18-cycle PCR used universal primers M1SS and BC2_uni_R on all cDNA. The paper's processing steps were these. For normalization, 1 million high-quality reads, each with a distinct molecular identifier, were randomly selected from each sample. Reads with shared molecular identifiers were discarded instead of being binned into consensus sequences. MiTCR, run with a Q25 quality threshold and the strictest error-elimination algorithm, handled CDR3 identification, clonotype clustering and error correction. Lower-bound total TCR beta diversity was estimated with a nonparametric unseen species model using Euler transformation. Using fastp at Q25 and MiXCR, TCRdb reprocessed the public reads and kept productive beta chains. Here each entry gathers all rows of one CDR3 protein and keeps the most common genes and DNA. These V and J calls originate from TCRdb's pipeline instead of the authors' own analysis. This sample has some 1.5 million distinct CDR3 sequences in its table, and 25% to 30% of those were observed once. The ten top clones hold 7% to 9% of the sample.

Inclusive of the bounding cysteine and phenylalanine, the CDR3 is 13 residues long. The only DNA kept is the CDR3, 39 bases in frame from the first base. CDR1 and CDR2 are drawn from the germline V gene (reference sequence): DFQATT, SNEGSKA. Donors were under 40 systemically healthy Caucasian individuals from Russia aged roughly 6 to 95 years. Each donor gave approximately 9.3 milliliters of peripheral blood, collected into EDTA-treated Vacutainer tubes. Ficoll-Paque density-gradient centrifugation was used to isolate PBMCs, with at least 6 million obtained per sample. Total RNA was extracted from PBMCs with Trizol reagent, with at least 6 micrograms obtained per sample. The percentages of naive CD45RAhigh/CD27high T cells were determined by flow cytometry on a PBMC aliquot from every donor.

This TCR was sampled from a woman aged 30 to 39 in good health. The chain is assembled from TRBV20-1 and TRBJ2-5; 7 nucleotides in the junction match TRBD1. Sequencing was performed on blood. The bases are TGCAGTGTTAGAATACAGGGGCGGGAGACCCAGTACTTC. Its translation is CSVRIQGRETQYF.